This T cell receptor beta chain was obtained from a study of CD8 T cells in ankylosing spondylitis. This clonotype came up a few times. Its antigen is not identified. General observations from the study: Matched synovial fluid from ankylosing spondylitis patients was reported to be enriched for disease-linked clones.

It was by quantitative 5'-RACE with molecular barcodes that TCR beta libraries were made. TCRdb re-called the 5' RACE reads through MiXCR, storing one row per CDR3 protein. Here the sample spans approximately 35,000 distinct CDR3 sequences, approximately 11% being singletons. The CDR3 contains 13 residues. Trimming took 7 bases from V and 0 from J, leaving 8 bases between them. The sequence derives from a male donor with ankylosing spondylitis. The chain uses TRBV12-3 or TRBV12-4 and TRBJ2-3, with a weak D call TRBD1 (5 bases). Sequenced sample: synovial fluid, either unsorted or a sorted T cell fraction (not recorded which). The CDR3 loop reads CASTPGSTDTQYF. The CDR3 region has the DNA TGTGCCAGCACCCCAGGGAGCACAGATACGCAGTATTTT.